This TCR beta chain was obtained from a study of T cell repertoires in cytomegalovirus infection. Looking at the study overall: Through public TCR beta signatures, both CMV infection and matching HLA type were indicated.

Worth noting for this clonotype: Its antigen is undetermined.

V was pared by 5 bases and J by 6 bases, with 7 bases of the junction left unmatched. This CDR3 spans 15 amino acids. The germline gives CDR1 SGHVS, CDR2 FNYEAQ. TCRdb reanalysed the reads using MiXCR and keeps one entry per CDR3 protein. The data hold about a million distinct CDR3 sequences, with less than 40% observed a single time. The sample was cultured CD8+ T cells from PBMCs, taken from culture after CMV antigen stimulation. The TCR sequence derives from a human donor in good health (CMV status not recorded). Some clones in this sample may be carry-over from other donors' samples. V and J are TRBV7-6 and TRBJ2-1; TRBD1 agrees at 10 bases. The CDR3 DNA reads TGTGCCAGCAGCCATGGGACAGGGGACGGCAATGAGCAGTTCTTC. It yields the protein CASSHGTGDGNEQFF.